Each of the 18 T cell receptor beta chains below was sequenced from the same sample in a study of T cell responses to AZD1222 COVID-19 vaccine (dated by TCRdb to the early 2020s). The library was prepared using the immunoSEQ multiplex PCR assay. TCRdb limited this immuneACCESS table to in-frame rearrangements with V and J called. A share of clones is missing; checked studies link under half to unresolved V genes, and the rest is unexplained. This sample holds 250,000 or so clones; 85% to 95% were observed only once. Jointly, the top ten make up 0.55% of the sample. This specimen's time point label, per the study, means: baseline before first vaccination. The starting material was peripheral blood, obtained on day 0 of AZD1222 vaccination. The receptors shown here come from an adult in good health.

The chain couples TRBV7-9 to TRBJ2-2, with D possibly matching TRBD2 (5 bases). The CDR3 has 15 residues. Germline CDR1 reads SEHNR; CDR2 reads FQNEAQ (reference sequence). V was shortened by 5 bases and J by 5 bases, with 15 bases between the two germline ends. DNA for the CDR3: TGTGCCAGCAGCCGCGGACTCTTCAAGACCGGGGAGCTGTTTTTT. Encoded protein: CASSRGLFKTGELFF.

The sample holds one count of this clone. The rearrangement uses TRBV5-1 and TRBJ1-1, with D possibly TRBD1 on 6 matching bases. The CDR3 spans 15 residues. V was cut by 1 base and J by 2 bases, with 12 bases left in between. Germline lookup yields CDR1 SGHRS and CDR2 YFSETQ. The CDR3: CASSLRGQLNTEAFF. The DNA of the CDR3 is TGCGCCAGCAGCTTGCGGGGGCAGCTAAACACTGAAGCTTTCTTT. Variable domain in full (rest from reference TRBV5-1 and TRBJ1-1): KAGVTQTPRYLIKTRGQQVTLSCSPISGHRSVSWYQQTPGQGLQFLFEYFSETQRNKGNFPGRFSGRQFSNSRSEMNVSTLELGDSALYLCASSLRGQLNTEAFFGQGTRLTVV.

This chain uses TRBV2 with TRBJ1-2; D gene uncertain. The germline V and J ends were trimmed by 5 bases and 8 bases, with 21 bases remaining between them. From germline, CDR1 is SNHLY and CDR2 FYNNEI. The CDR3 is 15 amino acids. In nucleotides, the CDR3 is TGTGCCAGCAGTATTACGACGGCCCTAGCAAAGGGCTACACCTTC. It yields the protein CASSITTALAKGYTF.

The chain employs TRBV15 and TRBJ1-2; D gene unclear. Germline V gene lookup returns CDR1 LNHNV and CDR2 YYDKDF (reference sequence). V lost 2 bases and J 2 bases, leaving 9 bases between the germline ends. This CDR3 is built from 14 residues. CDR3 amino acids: CATSRPDGNYGYTF. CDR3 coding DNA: TGTGCCACCAGCAGACCCGACGGGAACTATGGCTACACCTTC.

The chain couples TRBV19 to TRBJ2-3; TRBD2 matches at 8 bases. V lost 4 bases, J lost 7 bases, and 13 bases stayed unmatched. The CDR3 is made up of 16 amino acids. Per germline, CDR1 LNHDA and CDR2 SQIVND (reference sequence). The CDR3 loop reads CASSKRSSGSFNTQYF. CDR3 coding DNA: TGTGCCAGTAGTAAAAGGTCAAGCGGGAGTTTTAATACGCAGTATTTT.

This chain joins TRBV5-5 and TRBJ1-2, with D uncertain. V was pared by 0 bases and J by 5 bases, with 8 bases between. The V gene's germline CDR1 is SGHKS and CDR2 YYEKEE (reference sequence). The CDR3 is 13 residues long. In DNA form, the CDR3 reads TGTGCCAGCAGCTTGGGCTTGGAGTATGGCTACACCTTC. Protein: CASSLGLEYGYTF.

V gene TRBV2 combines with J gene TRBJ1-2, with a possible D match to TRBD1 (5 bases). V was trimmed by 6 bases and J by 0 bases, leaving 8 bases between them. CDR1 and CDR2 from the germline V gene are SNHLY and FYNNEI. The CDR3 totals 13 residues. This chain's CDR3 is CASSQGPNYGYTF. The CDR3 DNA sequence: TGTGCCAGCAGCCAGGGACCTAACTATGGCTACACCTTC.

Written as DNA, the CDR3 is TGTGCCAGCAGGACAGGGACCTATGGCTACACCTTC. It specifies CASRTGTYGYTF. The J gene is TRBJ1-2, the V gene TRBV6-5, with 7 bases fitting TRBD1. The length of the CDR3 is 12 residues. Germline values: CDR1 MNHEY, CDR2 SVGAGI. V gave up 6 bases and J gave up 4 bases; unmatched junction bases: 2.

This CDR3 is CASSSGTLVYGYTF. CDR3 DNA sequence: TGTGCCAGCAGTTCCGGGACACTGGTCTATGGCTACACCTTC. This rearrangement joins TRBV28 to TRBJ1-2, with TRBD1 as a possible D gene (6 bases). The CDR3 covers 14 residues. The germline V gene encodes CDR1 MDHEN and CDR2 SYDVKM. Trimming left V 4 bases short and J 4 bases short, with 13 bases between.

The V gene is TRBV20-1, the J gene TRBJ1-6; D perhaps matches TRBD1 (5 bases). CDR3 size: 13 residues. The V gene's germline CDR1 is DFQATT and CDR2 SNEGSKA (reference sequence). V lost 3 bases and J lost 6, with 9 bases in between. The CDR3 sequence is CSASWDFNSPLHF. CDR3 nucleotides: TGCAGTGCTAGTTGGGACTTTAATTCACCCCTCCACTTT.

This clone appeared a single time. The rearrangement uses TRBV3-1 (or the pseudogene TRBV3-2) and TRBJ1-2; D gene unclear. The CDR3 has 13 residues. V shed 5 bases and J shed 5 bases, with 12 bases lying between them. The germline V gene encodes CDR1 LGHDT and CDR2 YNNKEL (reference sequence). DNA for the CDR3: TGTGCCAGCAGCATTCGAGGCCCTTATGGCTACACCTTC. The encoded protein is CASSIRGPYGYTF.

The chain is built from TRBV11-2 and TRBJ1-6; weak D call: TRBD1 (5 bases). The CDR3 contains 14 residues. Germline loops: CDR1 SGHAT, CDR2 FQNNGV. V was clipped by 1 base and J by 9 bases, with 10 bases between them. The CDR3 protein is CASSLGQRGSPLHF. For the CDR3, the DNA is TGTGCCAGCAGCTTAGGACAGCGGGGTTCACCCCTCCACTTT. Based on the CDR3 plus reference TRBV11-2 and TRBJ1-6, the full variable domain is EAGVAQSPRYKIIEKRQSVAFWCNPISGHATLYWYQQILGQGPKLLIQFQNNGVVDDSQLPKDRFSAERLKGVDSTLKIQPAKLEDSAVYLCASSLGQRGSPLHFGNGTRLTVT.

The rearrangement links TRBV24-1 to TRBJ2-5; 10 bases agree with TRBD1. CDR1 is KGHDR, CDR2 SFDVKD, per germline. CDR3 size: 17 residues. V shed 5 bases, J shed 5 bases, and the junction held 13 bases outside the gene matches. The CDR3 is CATSAPGGQGSGETQYF. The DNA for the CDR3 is TGTGCCACCAGTGCCCCCGGGGGACAGGGGAGTGGCGAGACCCAGTACTTC.

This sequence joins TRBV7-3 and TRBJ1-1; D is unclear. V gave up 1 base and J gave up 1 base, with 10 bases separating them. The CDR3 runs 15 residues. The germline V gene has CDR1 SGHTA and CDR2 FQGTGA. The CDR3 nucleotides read TGTGCCAGCAGCTTAAACGCAGGCGAGAACACTGAAGCTTTCTTT. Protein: CASSLNAGENTEAFF. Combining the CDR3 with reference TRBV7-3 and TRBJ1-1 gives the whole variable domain GAGVSQTPSNKVTEKGKYVELRCDPISGHTALYWYRQSLGQGPEFLIYFQGTGAADDSGLPNDRFFAVRPEGSVSTLKIQRTERGDSAVYLCASSLNAGENTEAFFGQGTRLTVV.

CDR3 sequence reads: CASRTGTVSTGELFF. The CDR3 nucleotides are TGTGCCAGCAGAACCGGGACAGTATCCACCGGGGAGCTGTTTTTT. The chain carries TRBV3-1 (or the pseudogene TRBV3-2) and TRBJ2-2; the match to TRBD1 covers 7 bases. The CDR3 sequence is 15 residues long. The trim removed 6 bases at V and 4 bases at J, leaving 8 bases unmatched. Germline V gene lookup returns CDR1 LGHDT and CDR2 YNNKEL (reference sequence).

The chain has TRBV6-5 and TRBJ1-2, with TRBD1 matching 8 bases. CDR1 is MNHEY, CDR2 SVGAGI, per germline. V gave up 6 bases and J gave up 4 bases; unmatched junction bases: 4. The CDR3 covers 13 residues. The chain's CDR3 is CASSRDRIYGYTF. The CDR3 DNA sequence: TGTGCCAGCAGCCGGGACAGGATCTATGGCTACACCTTC.

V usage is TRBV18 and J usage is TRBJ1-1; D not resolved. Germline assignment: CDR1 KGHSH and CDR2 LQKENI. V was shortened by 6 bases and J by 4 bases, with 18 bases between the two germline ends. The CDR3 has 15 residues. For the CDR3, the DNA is TGTGCCAGCTCGCAATCGTCGACCTCCGGCACTGAAGCTTTCTTT. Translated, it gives CASSQSSTSGTEAFF.

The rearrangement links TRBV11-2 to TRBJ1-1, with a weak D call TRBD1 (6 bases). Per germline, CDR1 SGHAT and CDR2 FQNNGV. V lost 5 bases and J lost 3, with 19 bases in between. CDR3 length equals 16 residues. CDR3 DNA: TGTGCCAGCAGCCCCCTCGGGGGGGCGGGGGACACTGAAGCTTTCTTT. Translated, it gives CASSPLGGAGDTEAFF. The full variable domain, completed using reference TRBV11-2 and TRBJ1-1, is EAGVAQSPRYKIIEKRQSVAFWCNPISGHATLYWYQQILGQGPKLLIQFQNNGVVDDSQLPKDRFSAERLKGVDSTLKIQPAKLEDSAVYLCASSPLGGAGDTEAFFGQGTRLTVV.